This is a list of T cell receptor beta chains from one sample in a study of shared clonotypes between healthy human individuals. Sequencing used immunoSEQ multiplex PCR; TCRdb keeps in-frame clones, though not all of them. Among roughly 2.1 million clones listed, approximately 94% were seen once. Sequenced sample: naive CD8+ T cells from PBMCs. These receptors all stem from a man aged 18 to 30 in good health. Some clones in this sample may be carry-over from other donors' samples. Each CDR3 is given with its conserved first and last residue. A clone size is listed for some rows: how often the clone was seen (once, few, many), or a class if it is expanded.

CDR3	size	V
CASSEGTEDTEAFF	NA	TRBV9
CASSSGFEQYF	NA	TRBV19
CASSVRAETTYEQYF	NA	TRBV21-1
CASSEGVEGALYEQYF	once	TRBV6-1
CASSYRQGLTEAFF	NA	TRBV6-5
CASSPSGSGNEQFF	NA	TRBV4-1
CASSAIPWEQYF	NA	TRBV6-1
CASSRTGYPNQETQYF	NA	TRBV11-2
CASSEPVVGANSPLHF	NA	TRBV6-1
CSAALQLAGGPRGSYNEQFF	NA	TRBV29-1
CASSLTAYRQGEFSGYTF	NA	TRBV4-3
CASSFREGPPGELFF	NA	TRBV28
CASSQEMVGSGRAQETQYF	NA	TRBV4-3
CASSFLGRDEETQYF	NA	TRBV27
CSVPSQGAQGGYTF	NA	TRBV29-1
CASSQGVRDRAYEQYF	NA	TRBV14
CASSSGVATNQPQHF	NA	TRBV7-9
CASSFTSGANGELFF	once	TRBV28
CAWRTQQVRPEQFF	NA	TRBV30
CASSSRDRESYEQYF	once	TRBV7-2